This T cell receptor (beta chain) came from a study of cytomegalovirus exposure and HLA in healthy donors. Study-level points and caveats: Later analysis associated a missense DCLRE1C variant with TCR beta V- and J-gene trimming. A previous analysis found most TCR beta V segments productive roughly 87% or roughly 30% of the time. When the data were analyzed later, several of the most significant clusters appeared to be linked to common viral pathogens.

Germline CDR1 is SGHVS and CDR2 is FQNEAQ. The CDR3 length is 17 residues. Losses at the gene ends were 1 base for V and 1 base for J; bases not matched to a gene: 6. Details on this clone: Its target is unknown.

PCR was performed using 60 Vbeta and 13 Jbeta primers. Sequenced by immunoSEQ multiplex PCR; TCRdb stores in-frame clones only, minus some. The sample lists more than 85,000 clones; 75% to 90% were seen once. This clonotype originated in a man aged 35-49 years in good health and CMV-seronegative. The sample was PBMCs. The chain combines TRBV7-8 with TRBJ1-3; TRBD1 matches 8 bases. In DNA form, the CDR3 reads TGTGCCAGCAGCTTAGTGCCAGGGGGCAGATCTGGAAACACCATATATTTT. It translates to CASSLVPGGRSGNTIYF.